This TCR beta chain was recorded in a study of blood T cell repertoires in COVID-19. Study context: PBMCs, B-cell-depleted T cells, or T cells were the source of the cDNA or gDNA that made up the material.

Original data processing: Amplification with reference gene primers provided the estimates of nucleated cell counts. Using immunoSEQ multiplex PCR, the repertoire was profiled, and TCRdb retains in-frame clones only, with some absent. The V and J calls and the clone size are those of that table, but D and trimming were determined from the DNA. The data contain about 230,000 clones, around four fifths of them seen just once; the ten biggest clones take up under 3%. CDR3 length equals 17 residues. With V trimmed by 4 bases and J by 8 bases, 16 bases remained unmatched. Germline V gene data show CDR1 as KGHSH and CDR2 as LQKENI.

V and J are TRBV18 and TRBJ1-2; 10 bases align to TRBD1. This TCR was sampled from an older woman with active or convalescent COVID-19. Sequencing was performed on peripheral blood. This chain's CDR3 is CASSLAPGQGFAGGYTF. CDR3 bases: TGTGCCAGCTCACTGGCCCCGGGACAGGGGTTTGCCGGAGGCTACACCTTC.